The clone carrying this T cell receptor (beta chain) was counted ten times or more. The sample comes from a study of spatial heterogeneity in lung cancer. Background on the study: Sequences of the beta chain were consistently detected in greater numbers than alpha-chain sequences. Each distinct TCR and UMI combination averaged more than ten appearances in raw reads.

Germline CDR1 reads SQVTM; CDR2 reads ANQGSEA. The CDR3 totals 13 residues. V lost 3 bases to trimming and J lost 3 bases, with 9 bases between them. The study tagged each TCR cDNA molecule with a unique molecular identifier. TCRdb itself ran the 5' RACE reads through MiXCR, one entry per CDR3 protein. The sample holds tens of thousands of distinct CDR3 sequences, approximately 12% seen once. Time point given: sample taken at primary tumor resection. From tumor, nontumor lung or frozen PBMC, whole RNA was taken unsorted for sequencing. Donation came from some 72 patients with untreated early-stage non-small cell lung cancer.

This TCR derives from a male donor with early-stage non-small cell lung cancer. The source material was PBMCs, sampled at surgery. The genes are TRBV29-1 and TRBJ2-1, with no clear D. This chain's CDR3 is CSVDPSSYNEQFF. CDR3 in DNA: TGCAGCGTTGACCCCAGTAGCTACAATGAGCAGTTCTTC.